The rows below give T cell receptor beta chains drawn from one sample of a study of PD-1 blockade in classical Hodgkin lymphoma. The protocol was immunoSEQ multiplex PCR, while the TCRdb copy is restricted to in-frame clones and leaves out a portion. The sample has about 98,000 clones, roughly 92% seen once. The input for sequencing was peripheral blood mononuclear cells (PBMCs), taken at baseline. Source of these receptors: a human donor with classical Hodgkin lymphoma. Both conserved end residues are part of each CDR3. The D gene is left open where the match is weak. Only part of the rows carry a size: once, few, many, or a class if the clone is expanded.

CASSLFASGNQETQYF	TGTGCCAGCAGTTTATTTGCTAGCGGAAACCAAGAGACCCAGTACTTC	TRBV28	TRBJ2-5	TRBD2	NA
CASSFERGWTF	TGTGCCAGCAGCTTTGAGAGGGGGTGGACCTTC	TRBV5-5	TRBJ1-2	NA	NA
CASRPRSFFYSNQPQHF	TGTGCCAGCAGACCCAGGTCCTTTTTCTATAGCAATCAGCCCCAGCATTTT	TRBV6-4	TRBJ1-5	NA	NA
CASSPSGTYNEQFF	TGTGCCAGCAGCCCTAGCGGAACCTACAATGAGCAGTTCTTC	TRBV11-2	TRBJ2-1	TRBD2	NA
CASSQGTATDTQYF	TGCGCCAGCAGCCAGGGGACAGCCACAGATACGCAGTATTTT	TRBV5-1	TRBJ2-3	TRBD1	NA
CASSLGDRDNGYTF	TGCGCCAGCAGCTTGGGTGACAGGGACAATGGCTACACCTTC	TRBV5-1	TRBJ1-2	TRBD1	once
CASAGLRGWAINQPQHF	TGTGCCAGTGCGGGGCTAAGAGGATGGGCTATCAATCAGCCCCAGCATTTT	TRBV19	TRBJ1-5	NA	NA
CASSPTFSGETTGELFF	TGTGCCAGCAGCCCTACCTTCTCGGGGGAGACGACCGGGGAGCTGTTTTTT	TRBV7-9	TRBJ2-2	NA	once
CASSPGLAEFSYEQYF	TGTGCCAGCAGTCCCGGACTAGCGGAGTTCTCCTACGAGCAGTACTTC	TRBV27	TRBJ2-7	TRBD2	NA
CASSQGPGPQGNVLTF	TGCGCCAGCAGCCAAGGACCCGGACCACAAGGCAACGTCCTGACTTTC	TRBV4-1	TRBJ2-6	NA	medium-sized
CASSPRDRGGVTANYGYTF	TGCGCCAGCAGCCCCAGGGACAGGGGGGGGGTTACGGCTAACTATGGCTACACCTTC	TRBV4-1	TRBJ1-2	TRBD1	NA
CSASTAYEQYF	TGCAGTGCCAGCACAGCCTACGAGCAGTACTTC	TRBV20-1	TRBJ2-7	NA	NA
CASSGHRGINEQFF	TGTGCCAGCAGTGGCCACAGAGGTATCAATGAGCAGTTCTTC	TRBV6-1	TRBJ2-1	NA	NA
CASSIVPGTDSKGGTSLILVQYF	TGTGCCAGCAGCATAGTTCCCGGGACCGATTCGAAAGGCGGGACTAGCTTAATCTTGGTGCAGTACTTC	TRBV21-1	TRBJ2-7	NA	NA
CSVDRTNTGELFF	TGCAGCGTTGACAGGACGAACACCGGGGAGCTGTTTTTT	TRBV29-1	TRBJ2-2	NA	NA
CASSSSGAYEQYF	TGCGCCAGCAGTTCTAGCGGAGCCTACGAGCAGTACTTC	TRBV4-1	TRBJ2-7	TRBD2	NA
CASSLGTGARLGTDTQYF	TGTGCCAGCAGCTTAGGGACAGGGGCCCGGCTCGGCACAGATACGCAGTATTTT	TRBV7-9	TRBJ2-3	TRBD1	NA
CASSVVRLYEQYF	TGTGCCAGCAGCGTAGTACGGCTCTACGAGCAGTACTTC	TRBV9	TRBJ2-7	NA	NA
CASSTGTGFYNEQFF	TGTGCCAGCAGCACCGGGACAGGGTTCTACAATGAGCAGTTCTTC	TRBV7-9	TRBJ2-1	TRBD1	NA
CASSIAGTGRGEQYF	TGTGCCAGTAGTATAGCCGGGACAGGGAGAGGCGAGCAGTACTTC	TRBV19	TRBJ2-7	TRBD1	NA
CASSESGAVNYGYTF	TGCGCCAGCAGTGAGTCGGGGGCAGTCAACTATGGCTACACCTTC	TRBV10-2	TRBJ1-2	NA	NA
CAWSGRFRTDTQYF	TGTGCCTGGAGTGGGAGGTTTCGCACAGATACGCAGTATTTT	TRBV30	TRBJ2-3	NA	NA
CASSFGLGREAWSGGTEAFF	TGTGCCAGCAGTTTTGGTCTGGGCCGGGAAGCTTGGTCCGGGGGCACTGAAGCTTTCTTT	TRBV28	TRBJ1-1	NA	NA
CASSRTSGYTGELFF	TGTGCCAGCAGCCGGACTAGCGGCTACACCGGGGAGCTGTTTTTT	TRBV6-5	TRBJ2-2	TRBD2	NA
CAISPGRDTEAFF	TGTGCCATCAGCCCAGGTAGAGACACTGAAGCTTTCTTT	TRBV10-3	TRBJ1-1	NA	NA
CAISGTVVMNTGELFF	TGTGCCATCAGTGGGACAGTTGTAATGAACACCGGGGAGCTGTTTTTT	TRBV10-3	TRBJ2-2	NA	NA
CASRPSLSSYNEQFF	TGTGCCAGCAGACCTAGCCTGAGCTCCTACAATGAGCAGTTCTTC	TRBV28	TRBJ2-1	NA	once
CASSSVGEIAGASYNEQFF	TGCGCCAGCAGCTCGGTGGGGGAGATAGCGGGAGCATCCTACAATGAGCAGTTCTTC	TRBV4-1	TRBJ2-1	TRBD2	NA
CASSQVLSGDEQYF	TGCGCCAGCAGCCAAGTCCTTTCGGGGGACGAGCAGTACTTC	TRBV4-1	TRBJ2-7	NA	NA
CASSIQGSSTDTQYF	TGTGCCAGTAGTATACAGGGGTCTAGCACAGATACGCAGTATTTT	TRBV19	TRBJ2-3	NA	NA
CASSYPRDSPYEQYF	TGTGCCAGCAGTTACCCGCGGGACAGCCCCTACGAGCAGTACTTC	TRBV6-6	TRBJ2-7	NA	NA
CASSSIGPAALLSYNEQFF	TGTGCCAGCAGTTCTATCGGTCCAGCGGCCCTTTTGTCCTACAATGAGCAGTTCTTC	TRBV11-2	TRBJ2-1	NA	NA